The entry that follows covers one T cell receptor beta chain sequence. The record originates from a study of blood T cell repertoires in COVID-19. Study at large: Whether acute or convalescent, the COVID-19 samples came from the United States, Italy and Spain. Sources were T cells, B-cell-depleted T cells, or PBMCs; the material itself was cDNA or gDNA.

The CDR3 is made up of 12 amino acids. Germline assignment: CDR1 SEHNR and CDR2 FQNEAQ (reference sequence). V was shortened by 8 bases and J by 4 bases, with 10 bases between the two germline ends. As processed by the authors: For nucleated cells, counts were estimated from reference gene primer amplification. Produced via immunoSEQ multiplex PCR; TCRdb's table is partial and in-frame only. V and J calls plus clone size are reproduced from that table; the DNA served to infer D and trimming. The data show around 94,000 clones, with roughly 80% seen just once and around 9.8% held by the top ten. Sequences were obtained from peripheral blood. The V call is TRBV7-9, the J call TRBJ2-3; the D gene is possibly TRBD2 (5 bases). The TCR sequence derives from a man aged 60 to 75 with active or convalescent COVID-19. CDR3 sequence (DNA): TGTGCCAGCGGGAGTGCGGCAGATACGCAGTATTTT. It is translated as CASGSAADTQYF.